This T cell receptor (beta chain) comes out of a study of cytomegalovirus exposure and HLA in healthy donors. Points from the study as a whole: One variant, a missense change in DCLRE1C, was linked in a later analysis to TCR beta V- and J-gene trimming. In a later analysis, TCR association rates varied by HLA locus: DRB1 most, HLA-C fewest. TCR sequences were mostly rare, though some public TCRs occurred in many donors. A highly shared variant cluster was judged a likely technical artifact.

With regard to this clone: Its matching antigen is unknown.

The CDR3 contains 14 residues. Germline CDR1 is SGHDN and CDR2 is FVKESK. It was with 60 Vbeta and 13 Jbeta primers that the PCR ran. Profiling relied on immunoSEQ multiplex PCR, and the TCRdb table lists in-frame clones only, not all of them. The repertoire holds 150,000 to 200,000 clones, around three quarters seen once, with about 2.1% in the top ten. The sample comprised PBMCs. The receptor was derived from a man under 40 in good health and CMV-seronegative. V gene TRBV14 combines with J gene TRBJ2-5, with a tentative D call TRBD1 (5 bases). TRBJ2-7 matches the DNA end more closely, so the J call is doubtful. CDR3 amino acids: CASSDRQGYYEQYF. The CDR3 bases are TGTGCCAGCAGCGACCGCCAGGGCTACTACGAGCAGTACTTC.